In this sample, the clone carrying this T cell receptor (beta chain) turned up many times. The data were obtained in a study of Graves' ophthalmopathy and Graves' hyperthyroidism. The CDR3 covers 14 residues. V dropped 5 bases and J dropped 0 bases, with 7 bases sitting between them. Amplification of the TCR beta CDR3 regions used RNA transcripts (as template). An initial RT-PCR round employing HTBI primers preceded a second-round multiplex PCR. Each CDR3 protein is one row after TCRdb ran MiXCR on the multiplex PCR reads. In the table there are hundreds of thousands of distinct CDR3 sequences, approximately 15% of which are singletons. PBMCs were density-gradient isolated from approximately 9.8 ml fresh blood.

The rearrangement joins TRBV12-3 or TRBV12-4 to TRBJ2-2; no reliable D call. This TCR came from a woman aged 25 to 45 with Graves' ophthalmopathy. Source material: blood. In DNA form, the CDR3 reads TGTGCCAGCAGTCCCGTCGCGAACACCGGGGAGCTGTTTTTT. This gives the protein CASSPVANTGELFF.